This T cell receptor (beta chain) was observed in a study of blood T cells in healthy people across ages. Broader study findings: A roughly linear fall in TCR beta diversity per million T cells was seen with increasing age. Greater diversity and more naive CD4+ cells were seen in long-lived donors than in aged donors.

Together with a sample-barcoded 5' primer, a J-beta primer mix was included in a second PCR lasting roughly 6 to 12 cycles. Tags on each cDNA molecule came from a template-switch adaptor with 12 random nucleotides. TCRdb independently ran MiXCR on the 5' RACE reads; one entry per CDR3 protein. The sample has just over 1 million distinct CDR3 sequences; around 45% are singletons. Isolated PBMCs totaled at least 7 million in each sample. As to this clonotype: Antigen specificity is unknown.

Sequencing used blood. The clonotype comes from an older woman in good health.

CDR3 nucleotides: TGCAGTGCTTTCGGCAGGGCCGATGGACCGCCCCAAGAGACCCAGTACTTC. It encodes CSAFGRADGPPQETQYF. V usage is TRBV20-1 and J usage is TRBJ2-5, with D possibly being TRBD1 (5 bases). Trimming removed 5 bases at V and 1 base at J, with 23 bases between. The V gene's germline CDR1 is DFQATT and CDR2 SNEGSKA (reference sequence). The length of the CDR3 is 17 residues.